Reported below is one T cell receptor (beta chain). Its antigen remains undetermined. No per-base quality is available; no much larger clone lies one base away. In the ophthalmopathy patients, disease was moderately to severely active, with a Clinical Activity Score of 3 or more, a NOSPECS grade of 4 or more, and a duration of less than 3 months. The study excluded patients with uncontrolled infections, other autoimmune diseases, pregnancy or lactation. Clinical symptoms, serum thyroxine and TRAb, thyroid ultrasound, and orbital computed tomography formed the basis for the diagnoses. PBMCs were isolated from approximately 10 ml of fresh peripheral blood by Ficoll-Paque density gradient centrifugation. Trizol reagent was used to extract total RNA, and RNA quality was then checked on an Agilent 2100 Bioanalyzer. This entry is derived from a study of T cells in Graves' hyperthyroidism and ophthalmopathy (dated by TCRdb to the late 2010s). In terms of the full investigation: Peripheral blood samples were taken at the time of initial diagnosis, prior to any treatment. To identify distinguishing TCR V-J signatures, a discovery cohort of about a hundred patients was used, comprising 43 with Graves' ophthalmopathy and 57 with stable Graves' hyperthyroidism. An independent validation cohort of 18 to 20 hyperthyroidism patients and over 15 patients who later progressed to ophthalmopathy tested prospective prediction of ophthalmopathy. The roughly 99 discovery patients were divided at random into training and test sets in a 7:3 ratio. Thyroid tissue and blood T-cell repertoires from six Graves' hyperthyroidism patients were also compared in the study. After blood sampling, hyperthyroidism patients were treated with methimazole at a starting dose of 30 mg daily, and ophthalmopathy patients were treated with high-dose intravenous methylprednisolone. TCR Vbeta CDR3 sequencing of some 140 peripheral blood samples (fewer than 45 ophthalmopathy, approximately 80 hyperthyroidism and 17 progressor patients) is reported in the paper. General conclusions and limits of the study: In validation, progression to ophthalmopathy was predicted by the model with around 70% sensitivity and approximately 78% specificity, a median of 6.5 months before onset. A 13 V-J signature model separated ophthalmopathy from stable hyperthyroidism, with 87.88% sensitivity and 81% to 83% specificity in cross-validation and 80%/75% in testing. No statistical method was used to fix the sample size in advance, and group allocation was not hidden from the investigators. Blood samples also contained most of the expanded thyroid clonotypes (frequency above 0.001), which suggests that blood repertoires may reflect thyroid immune responses.

Amplification of TCR beta CDR3 regions was carried out from RNA transcripts. A first-round RT-PCR of the TCR CDR3 used the HTBI primer set with the Qiagen OneStep RT-PCR kit. Libraries were constructed in a second round of multiplex PCR, after which size selection and purification were carried out. Sequencing of the libraries was done on an Illumina HiSeq2000 using paired-end 100 bp reads. In the paper's pipeline: SOAPnuke was used to process the raw data, throwing out any read that contained adapters or uncalled bases, had a mean Phred below 15, or lacked an exact constant-primer or identifier match. COPE v1.2.5 was used to merge high-quality paired reads, and clonotypes were defined as unique nucleotide sequences. MiTCR v1.1 was used to align the clonotypes against IMGT TRBV, TRBD and TRBJ reference segments. Analysis was restricted to V-J combinations with a frequency above 0.0001, which covered roughly 99% of repertoires. The TCS score was defined as F50 (clonal expansion) divided by E x V (chaos), with BLOSUM62-based TCRdist calculated between CDR3 peptides within each V-J. Welch's t-statistics and random forest reduced around 510 V-J features to about 12, which were used in a naive Bayes classifier (R e1071). TCRdb reanalyzed the raw reads on its own, using fastp at Q25 for trimming and MiXCR for clone calling, and kept in-frame beta chains. Rows matching on CDR3 protein sequence are summarized as one entry with the most common DNA and genes. The V and J calls reflect TCRdb's pipeline rather than the authors' work. This sample lists over 500,000 distinct CDR3 sequences; around 16% were detected once. Together, the top ten hold around 32% of the sample.

The clonotype was recovered from a woman in her twenties or thirties with Graves' ophthalmopathy. The sequenced material came from blood.

For the CDR3, the sequence is CASSQVRGQGVDEQFF. The nucleotide sequence reads TGTGCCAGCAGCCAAGTTAGGGGACAGGGGGTGGATGAGCAGTTCTTC. The chain links TRBV4-2 with TRBJ2-1, with TRBD1 identical over 11 junction bases. Measured from the cysteine to the phenylalanine, the CDR3 is 16 residues long. The entry retains the CDR3 DNA only, 48 bases that are in frame from base 1. The junction shows trimming of 1 base on V and 8 bases on J, and the gene matches do not reach 7 bases of it. CDR1 and CDR2, per the germline V gene, are LGHNA and YNFKEQ.